The clone carrying this TCR beta chain was seen only a few times. Its specificity is unknown. The germline CDR1 and CDR2 sequences are MNHNS and SASEGT. Trimming removed 1 base from V and 0 bases from J, with 15 bases in between. The CDR3 runs 17 residues. This specimen belongs to a study of T cells in Graves' hyperthyroidism and ophthalmopathy. General study results and limits: In the analysis, a 13 V-J model separated ophthalmopathy from stable hyperthyroidism.

What was amplified from RNA transcripts were TCR beta CDR3 regions. HTBI primers were the set used in a first-round RT-PCR of the TCR CDR3. Via MiXCR, TCRdb re-called the multiplex PCR reads, giving one row per CDR3 protein. The sample lists fewer than 650,000 distinct CDR3 sequences, approximately 14% seen once, with approximately 6.4% in the top ten. Ophthalmopathy patients showed a Clinical Activity Score of at least 3, NOSPECS grade of at least 4 and duration under 3 months. The clonotype was recovered from a woman between 18 and 30 years old with Graves' ophthalmopathy. J is TRBJ1-2 and V is TRBV6-1; the D is unclear. The material sequenced was blood. The CDR3 sequence is CASSEVLGKTSNYGYTF. CDR3 nucleotide sequence: TGTGCCAGCAGTGAAGTGTTAGGGAAAACCTCTAACTATGGCTACACCTTC.